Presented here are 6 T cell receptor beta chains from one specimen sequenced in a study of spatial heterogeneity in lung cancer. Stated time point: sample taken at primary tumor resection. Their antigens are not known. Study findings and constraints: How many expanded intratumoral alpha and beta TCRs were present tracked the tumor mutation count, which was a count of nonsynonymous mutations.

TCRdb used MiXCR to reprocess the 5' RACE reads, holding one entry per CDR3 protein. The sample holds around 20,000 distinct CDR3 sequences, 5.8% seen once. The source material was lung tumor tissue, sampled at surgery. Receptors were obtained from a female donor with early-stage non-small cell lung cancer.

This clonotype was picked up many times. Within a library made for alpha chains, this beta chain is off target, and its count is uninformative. The CDR3 region is CASSLGETLPGYTF. CDR3 bases: TGTGCCAGCAGCCTCGGGGAGACCTTACCCGGCTACACCTTC. This chain uses TRBV7-2 with TRBJ1-2; the D is unclear. Trimming took off 5 bases at V and 8 bases at J, with 18 bases between the two ends. Germline values: CDR1 SGHTA, CDR2 FQGNSA. This CDR3 contains 14 residues.

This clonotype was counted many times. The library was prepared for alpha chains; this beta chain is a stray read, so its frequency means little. CDR3 residues: CSAIGGAVKFF. The CDR3 DNA reads TGCAGTGCCATCGGCGGAGCGGTCAAGTTCTTC. The V call is TRBV20-1, the J call TRBJ2-1; D may be TRBD2 (5 bases). The V end lost 6 bases, the J end lost 14 bases, and 17 bases lay between the germline ends. This CDR3 region has 11 residues. Germline V gene data show CDR1 as DFQATT and CDR2 as SNEGSKA (reference sequence).

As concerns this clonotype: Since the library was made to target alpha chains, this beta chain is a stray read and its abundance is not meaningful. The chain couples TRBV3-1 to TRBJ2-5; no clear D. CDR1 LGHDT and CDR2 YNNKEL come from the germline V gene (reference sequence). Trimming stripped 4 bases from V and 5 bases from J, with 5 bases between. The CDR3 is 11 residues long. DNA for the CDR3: TGTGCCAGCAGCCTAGTGGAGACCCAGTACTTC. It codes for CASSLVETQYF.

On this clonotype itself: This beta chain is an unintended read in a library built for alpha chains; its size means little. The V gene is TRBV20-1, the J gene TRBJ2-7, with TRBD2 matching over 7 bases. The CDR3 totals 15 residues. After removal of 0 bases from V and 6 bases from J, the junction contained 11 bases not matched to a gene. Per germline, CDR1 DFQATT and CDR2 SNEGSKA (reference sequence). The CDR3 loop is CSARDPASGVTEQYF. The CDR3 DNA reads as TGCAGTGCTAGAGATCCGGCTAGCGGCGTAACCGAGCAGTACTTC.

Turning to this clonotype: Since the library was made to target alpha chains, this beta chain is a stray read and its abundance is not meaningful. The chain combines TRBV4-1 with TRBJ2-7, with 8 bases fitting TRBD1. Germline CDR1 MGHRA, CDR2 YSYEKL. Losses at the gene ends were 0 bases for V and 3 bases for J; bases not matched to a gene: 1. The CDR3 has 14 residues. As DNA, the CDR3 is TGCGCCAGCAGCCAAGAGACAGGGGTCTACGAGCAGTACTTC. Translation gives CASSQETGVYEQYF.

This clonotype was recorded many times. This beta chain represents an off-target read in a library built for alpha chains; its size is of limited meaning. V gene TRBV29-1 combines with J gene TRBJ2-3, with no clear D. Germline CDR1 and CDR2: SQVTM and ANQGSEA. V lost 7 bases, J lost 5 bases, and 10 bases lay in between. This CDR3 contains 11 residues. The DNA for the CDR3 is TGCAGCGCCGTCGTGGGAGATACGCAGTATTTT. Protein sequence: CSAVVGDTQYF.